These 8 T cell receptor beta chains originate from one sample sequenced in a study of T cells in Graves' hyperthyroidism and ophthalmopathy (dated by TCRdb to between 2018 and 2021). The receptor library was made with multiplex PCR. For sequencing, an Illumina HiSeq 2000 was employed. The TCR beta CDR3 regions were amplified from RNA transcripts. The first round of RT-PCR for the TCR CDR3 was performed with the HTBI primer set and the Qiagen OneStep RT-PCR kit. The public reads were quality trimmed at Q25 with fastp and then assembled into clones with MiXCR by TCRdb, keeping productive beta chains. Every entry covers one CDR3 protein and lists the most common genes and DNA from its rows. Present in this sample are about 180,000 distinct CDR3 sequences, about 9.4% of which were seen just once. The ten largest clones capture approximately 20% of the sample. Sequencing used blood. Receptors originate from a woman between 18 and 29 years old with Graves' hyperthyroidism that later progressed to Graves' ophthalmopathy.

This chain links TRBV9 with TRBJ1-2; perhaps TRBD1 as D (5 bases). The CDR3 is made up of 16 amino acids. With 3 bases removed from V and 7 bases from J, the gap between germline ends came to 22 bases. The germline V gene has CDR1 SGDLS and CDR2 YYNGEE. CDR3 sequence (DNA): TGTGCCAGCAGCGCCCCCGGGGGAACGAGGGGCGGTGGCTACACCTTC. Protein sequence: CASSAPGGTRGGGYTF.

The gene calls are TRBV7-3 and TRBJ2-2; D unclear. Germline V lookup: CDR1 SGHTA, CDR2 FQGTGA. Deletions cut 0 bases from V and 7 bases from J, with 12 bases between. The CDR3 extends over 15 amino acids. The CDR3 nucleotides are TGTGCCAGCAGCTTAACGCTAGATCGGGTCGGGGAGCTGTTTTTT. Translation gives CASSLTLDRVGELFF.

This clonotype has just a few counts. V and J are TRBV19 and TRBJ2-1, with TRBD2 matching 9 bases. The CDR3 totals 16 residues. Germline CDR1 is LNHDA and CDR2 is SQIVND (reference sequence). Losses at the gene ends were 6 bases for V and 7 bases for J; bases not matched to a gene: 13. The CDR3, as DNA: TGTGCCAGTAGCCCTCGCGGCGGGAGGGCGGATAATGAGCAGTTCTTC. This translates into CASSPRGGRADNEQFF.

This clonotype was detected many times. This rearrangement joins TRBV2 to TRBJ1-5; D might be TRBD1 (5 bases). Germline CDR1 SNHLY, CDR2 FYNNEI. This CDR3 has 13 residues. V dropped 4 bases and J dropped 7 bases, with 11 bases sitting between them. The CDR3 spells CASSGGAGQPQHF. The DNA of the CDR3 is TGTGCCAGCAGTGGAGGGGCAGGGCAGCCCCAGCATTTT.

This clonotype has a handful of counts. The CDR3 sequence is CASSEAISYLLRLEDDQPQHF. The CDR3 nucleotides are TGTGCCAGCAGTGAAGCGATATCATACTTACTGAGACTCGAGGATGACCAGCCCCAGCATTTT. The J gene is TRBJ1-5, the V gene TRBV6-1; no firm D call. Looked up from germline, CDR1 is MNHNS and CDR2 is SASEGT. Trimming took 0 bases from V and 7 from J, leaving 31 bases between them. The CDR3 is 21 amino acids.

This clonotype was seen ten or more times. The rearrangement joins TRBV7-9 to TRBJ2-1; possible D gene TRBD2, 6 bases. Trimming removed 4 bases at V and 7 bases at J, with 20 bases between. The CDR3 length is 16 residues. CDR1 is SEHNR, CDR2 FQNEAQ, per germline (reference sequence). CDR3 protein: CASSSRISGEQNEQFF. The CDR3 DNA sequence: TGTGCCAGCAGCTCCCGTATTAGCGGCGAACAGAATGAGCAGTTCTTC.

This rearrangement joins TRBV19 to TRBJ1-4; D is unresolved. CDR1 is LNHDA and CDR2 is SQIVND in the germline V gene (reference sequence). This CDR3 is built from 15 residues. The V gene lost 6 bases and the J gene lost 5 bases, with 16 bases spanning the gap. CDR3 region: CASSHVVATNEKLFF. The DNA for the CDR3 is TGTGCCAGTAGCCACGTCGTAGCCACCAATGAAAAACTGTTTTTT.

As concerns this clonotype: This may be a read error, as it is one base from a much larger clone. The CDR3 here is CTSSFPGAVGNTIYF. CDR3 DNA: TGTACCAGCAGCTTTCCAGGGGCCGTTGGAAACACCATATATTTT. The chain is built from TRBV7-2 and TRBJ1-3; possibly TRBD1 for D (6 bases). CDR1 SGHTA and CDR2 FQGNSA come from the germline V gene. Between the trimmed V and J ends, which lost 3 bases and 3 bases, there was a span of 12 bases. The CDR3 totals 15 residues.